The 3 T cell receptor beta chains given below trace back to one sample, sequenced in a study of early T cells in non-severe SARS-CoV-2 infection. One entry per CDR3 protein results from TCRdb running MiXCR on the 5' RACE reads. The top ten clones hold almost 6.5% of a sample with tens of thousands of distinct CDR3 sequences, 12% of them seen once. Material for sequencing was whole blood. The source of these receptors is an adult who was a healthcare worker with PCR-confirmed SARS-CoV-2 infection or an uninfected control (not recorded which).

This clonotype was counted at least ten times. The CDR3 loop is CASSPLGAGIGDYEQYF. In DNA form, the CDR3 reads TGTGCCAGCTCACCACTAGGAGCAGGGATCGGGGACTACGAGCAGTACTTC. V gene TRBV18 combines with J gene TRBJ2-7; D may match TRBD1 or TRBD2 (5 bases each). This CDR3 is 17 amino acids long. V lost 1 base to trimming and J lost 3 bases, with 19 bases between them. CDR1 KGHSH and CDR2 LQKENI come from the germline V gene.

The chain combines TRBV3-1 with TRBJ2-2; TRBD2 aligns across 11 bases. Germline CDR1 is LGHDT and CDR2 is YNNKEL (reference sequence). Trimming at V came to 0 bases and at J to 4 bases, leaving 7 bases not matched to a gene. The CDR3 extends over 18 amino acids. As DNA, the CDR3 is TGTGCCAGCAGCCAAGACCTAGCGGGAGGTCAGATCACCGGGGAGCTGTTTTTT. Translating it yields CASSQDLAGGQITGELFF. Full variable domain (outside the CDR3, taken from reference TRBV3-1 and TRBJ2-2): DTAVSQTPKYLVTQMGNDKSIKCEQNLGHDTMYWYKQDSKKFLKIMFSYNNKELIINETVPNRFSPKSPDKAHLNLHINSLELGDSAVYFCASSQDLAGGQITGELFFGEGSRLTVL.

This clonotype occurred many times. The chain carries TRBV5-1 and TRBJ2-7; unclear D gene. Germline CDR1 SGHRS, CDR2 YFSETQ. The CDR3 has 13 residues. V lost 2 bases, J lost 2 bases, and 8 bases lay in between. For the CDR3, the DNA is TGCGCCAGCAGCTTCGGACCGGCCTACGAGCAGTACTTC. Its translation is CASSFGPAYEQYF.